A single sample is the source of the 7 T cell receptor beta chains below, sequenced in a study of OX40 agonist ivuxolimab in advanced cancers. The repertoire was sequenced with immunoSEQ multiplex PCR; TCRdb's copy has only in-frame clones and lacks some. This table holds about 60,000 clones, about 90% found once. The sequences come from CD4+ or CD8+ T cells sorted from blood, collected in a trial of the OX40 agonist ivuxolimab. All receptors derive from an adult with an advanced solid tumor such as melanoma, head and neck, liver or kidney cancer.

CDR3 protein: CASVGVSGANVLTF. CDR3 nucleotides: TGTGCCAGCGTAGGCGTCTCTGGGGCCAACGTCCTGACTTTC. This chain links TRBV2 with TRBJ2-6, with unresolved D. V was trimmed by 8 bases and J by 0 bases, leaving 8 bases between them. This CDR3 is built from 14 residues. The V gene's germline CDR1 is SNHLY and CDR2 FYNNEI.

This clone was picked up one time. The chain is built from TRBV5-8 and TRBJ1-5, with D possibly TRBD1 on 5 matching bases. The V and J ends lost 2 bases and 3 bases respectively, with 9 bases between them. The CDR3 totals 14 residues. The V gene's germline CDR1 is SGHTS and CDR2 YDEGEE. CDR3 nucleotides: TGTGCCAGCAGCTTTCAGGGTCTCAATCAGCCCCAGCATTTT. This codes for CASSFQGLNQPQHF.

This chain links TRBV11-2 with TRBJ2-2, with D possibly TRBD1 on 6 matching bases. Between the trimmed V and J ends, which lost 4 bases and 4 bases, there was a span of 16 bases. The CDR3 is 16 amino acids. Germline V gene sequence: CDR1 SGHAT, CDR2 FQNNGV. The DNA for the CDR3 is TGTGCCAGCAGCTCCAGGGGAAATGCGGGCACCGGGGAGCTGTTTTTT. It codes for CASSSRGNAGTGELFF.

V and J are TRBV6-5 and TRBJ2-7; no clear D. The CDR3 totals 16 residues. Germline V lookup: CDR1 MNHEY, CDR2 SVGAGI. Trimming cost V 4 bases and J 0 bases, with 16 bases left between them. The CDR3 region is CASSLGWGQSSYEQYF. The CDR3 nucleotides are TGTGCCAGCAGTTTAGGGTGGGGTCAAAGCTCCTACGAGCAGTACTTC.

The count of this clone is one. The rearrangement joins TRBV19 to TRBJ2-2; 13 nucleotides match TRBD2. This CDR3 comprises 16 residues. Germline trimming cut 9 bases from V and 5 bases from J; bases unmatched to any gene: 9. Germline V CDR1 and CDR2: LNHDA, SQIVND (reference sequence). CDR3 loop: CASKGTSGISTGELFF. The DNA for the CDR3 is TGTGCCAGCAAAGGGACTAGCGGGATTTCGACCGGGGAGCTGTTTTTT.

This chain joins TRBV7-2 and TRBJ2-1; D ambiguous. V was shortened by 5 bases and J by 4 bases, with 6 bases between the two germline ends. There are 12 residues in the CDR3. Germline loops: CDR1 SGHTA, CDR2 FQGNSA. Written as DNA, the CDR3 is TGTGCCAGCAGCCCCAGTTACAATGAGCAGTTCTTC. Its protein is CASSPSYNEQFF.

The chain employs TRBV5-1 and TRBJ2-7; no reliable D call. Germline CDR1 SGHRS, CDR2 YFSETQ. V was shortened by 6 bases and J by 3 bases, with 16 bases between the two germline ends. The CDR3 extends over 14 amino acids. The CDR3 protein is CASTPGPGGYEQYF. The CDR3 DNA is TGCGCCAGCACCCCAGGACCGGGCGGCTACGAGCAGTACTTC.